These 13 T cell receptor beta chains were all obtained from the same sample, sequenced in a study of high-grade serous ovarian cancer treatment subgroups. Tumor samples were taken before definitive surgery or chemotherapy. Clones were sequenced by immunoSEQ multiplex PCR, and TCRdb holds only the in-frame ones, with some missing. The profile shows several thousand clones, around 72% of them singletons. Sequencing was performed on tumor tissue. Receptor source: a human donor with high-grade serous ovarian cancer.

V and J are TRBV6-1 and TRBJ1-5; D possibly corresponds to TRBD1 (6 bases). V was trimmed by 2 bases and J by 4 bases, leaving 15 bases between them. This CDR3 has 16 amino acids. Germline V gives CDR1 MNHNS, CDR2 SASEGT. CDR3 DNA sequence: TGTGCCAGCAGTGAATGGGGGGGGGCGCGAAATCAGCCCCAGCATTTT. It encodes CASSEWGGARNQPQHF.

The count of this clone is one. The chain joins TRBV6-6 to TRBJ2-5, with D unresolved. The CDR3 contains 13 residues. CDR1 and CDR2 from the germline V gene are MNHNY and SVGAGI (reference sequence). Trimming left V 2 bases short and J 3 bases short, with 7 bases between. The CDR3, as DNA: TGTGCCAGCAGTTACCTTCCGAAAGAGACCCAGTACTTC. Translation: CASSYLPKETQYF.

This clone turned up a few times. The chain's CDR3 is CASKALQGTEAFF. DNA of the CDR3: TGTGCCAGTAAGGCCCTACAGGGAACTGAAGCTTTCTTT. The chain carries TRBV19 and TRBJ1-1; D is possibly TRBD1 (6 bases). CDR3 length: 13 residues. Trimming left V 7 bases short and J 5 bases short, with 14 bases between. Looked up from germline, CDR1 is LNHDA and CDR2 is SQIVND (reference sequence).

This chain uses TRBV5-1 with TRBJ2-1; D is uncertain. The ends were cut back, 1 base at V and 2 bases at J, with 7 bases in the middle. The CDR3 totals 14 residues. The germline gives CDR1 SGHRS, CDR2 YFSETQ. CDR3 DNA: TGCGCCAGCAGCTTGCGGACCACCTACAATGAGCAGTTCTTC. As protein: CASSLRTTYNEQFF.

The chain carries TRBV27 and TRBJ1-5; no definite D call. V was cut by 0 bases and J by 7 bases, with 13 bases left in between. The CDR3 is 15 amino acids. The germline V gene encodes CDR1 MNHEY and CDR2 SMNVEV (reference sequence). The CDR3 region has the DNA TGTGCCAGCAGTTTATCGAATCTGGGTTCCCAGCCCCAGCATTTT. Translated, it gives CASSLSNLGSQPQHF.

The V gene is TRBV7-6, the J gene TRBJ2-7; 7 positions agree with TRBD2. The trim removed 0 bases at V and 5 bases at J, leaving 4 bases unmatched. Looked up from germline, CDR1 is SGHVS and CDR2 is FNYEAQ. The CDR3 is 14 residues long. The CDR3 region has the DNA TGTGCCAGCAGCTTAGCAGGGAGGGCGGACGAGCAGTACTTC. This codes for CASSLAGRADEQYF. The variable domain in full, with the rest retrieved from reference TRBV7-6 and TRBJ2-7, is GAGVSQSPRYKVTKRGQDVALRCDPISGHVSLYWYRQALGQGPEFLTYFNYEAQQDKSGLPNDRFSAERPEGSISTLTIQRTEQRDSAMYRCASSLAGRADEQYFGPGTRLTVT.

This clone was seen more than once but under ten times. The rearrangement links TRBV5-4 to TRBJ1-2; 9 bases align to TRBD1. The germline V gene has CDR1 SGHNT and CDR2 YYREEE (reference sequence). The CDR3 contains 15 residues. J gave up 6 bases and V 4 bases, and 10 bases lay outside the gene matches. As DNA, the CDR3 is TGTGCCAGCAGCCAGCCTGGGACAGGGAGTCATGGCTACACCTTC. It is translated as CASSQPGTGSHGYTF.

V and J are TRBV10-1 and TRBJ2-2, with 12 bases identical to TRBD2. J lost 5 bases, V lost 6 bases, and 1 base had no gene match. Germline V gives CDR1 WNHNN, CDR2 SYGVQD (reference sequence). The CDR3 consists of 14 residues. The chain's CDR3 is CASSGLAGTGELFF. The CDR3 DNA is TGCGCCAGCAGCGGACTAGCGGGGACCGGGGAGCTGTTTTTT.

This clone is termed large. The chain employs TRBV7-9 and TRBJ2-7; TRBD2 matches 9 bases. Trimming took 3 bases from V and 7 from J; bases not matched to a gene: 10. In germline, CDR1 is SEHNR, CDR2 FQNEAQ (reference sequence). This CDR3 contains 15 residues. The CDR3 bases are TGTGCCAGCAGCTTGCTAGCGGGGCTTGCTGGGGAGCAGTACTTC. Its translation is CASSLLAGLAGEQYF.

This chain joins TRBV7-2 and TRBJ2-7, with 10 positions matching TRBD2. The germline V gene has CDR1 SGHTA and CDR2 FQGNSA. This CDR3 has 17 amino acids. Losses at the gene ends were 5 bases for V and 6 bases for J; bases not matched to a gene: 16. The CDR3 DNA sequence: TGTGCCAGCAGCATAACGGCTAGCGGGAGCGACCTGGGCGAGCAGTACTTC. Translated: CASSITASGSDLGEQYF.

The genes are TRBV4-2 and TRBJ2-1, with 13 nucleotides matching TRBD2. V was clipped by 0 bases and J by 5 bases; unmatched bases: 4. The CDR3 has 17 residues. From germline, CDR1 is LGHNA and CDR2 YNFKEQ. The DNA of the CDR3 is TGTGCCAGCAGCCAAGAGGGACTAGCGGGAATGGACAATGAGCAGTTCTTC. Its protein is CASSQEGLAGMDNEQFF.

The genes are TRBV12-2 and TRBJ2-7; the table assigns TRBD1, which was not confirmed against the DNA. TRBV12-2 counts as a pseudogene. The CDR3 is made up of 15 amino acids. In DNA form, the CDR3 reads TGTGCAAGTCGCTCCCAGGGACAGGGCCGTGAAGAGCAGTACTTC. This gives the protein CASRSQGQGREEQYF.

The rearrangement joins TRBV9 to TRBJ1-4, with 8 bases identical to TRBD1. The V gene end was trimmed by 2 bases and the J gene end by 6 bases; junction bases not matched to a gene: 3. Germline CDR1 reads SGDLS; CDR2 reads YYNGEE. The CDR3 is made up of 14 amino acids. The CDR3 DNA sequence: TGTGCCAGCAGCGTTTCAGGGGGCGATGAAAAACTGTTTTTT. Its translation is CASSVSGGDEKLFF. Filled out from reference TRBV9 and TRBJ1-4, the complete variable domain reads DSGVTQTPKHLITATGQRVTLRCSPRSGDLSVYWYQQSLDQGLQFLIQYYNGEERAKGNILERFSAQQFPDLHSELNLSSLELGDSALYFCASSVSGGDEKLFFGSGTQLSVL.